The following is a T cell receptor (beta chain) sequence with its context. This clonotype was counted ten times or more. What this receptor recognizes is not known. The sample holds no much larger clone one base away, and base qualities are not on file. Per the germline V gene, MDHEN is the CDR1 and SYDVKM is the CDR2. The junction shows trimming of 6 bases on V and 0 bases on J, plus 17 bases between the germline ends. Counted from cysteine to phenylalanine, this CDR3 has 16 amino acids. Solely the CDR3 DNA is kept, with 48 bases framed from the first base. In the paper's terms, the time point label means: persistent/refractory GD, antithyroid drugs over 5 years with positive TRAb. For both TCR sequencing and RNA sequencing, RNA was extracted from PBMCs using TRIzol. The diagnosis of Graves' disease followed American Thyroid Association guidelines. Patients were recruited from an endocrinology department in Xi'an, China. Each patient gave around 9.2 milliliters of peripheral blood, collected in an EDTA anticoagulant tube. Ficoll Paque Plus density gradient separation was used to isolate PBMCs, and no further T cell sorting was done. An Agilent 2100 Bioanalyzer and agarose gel were used to assess RNA quality, and a NanoDrop 2000 was used to measure RNA concentration.

Library preparation used multiplex PCR. The data were produced on an Illumina HiSeq 4000. TCR beta libraries were built with iRepertoire HTBI primers and Arm-PCR amplification of CDR3 regions. Gel purification was performed on PCR products prior to sequencing. The study's own analysis went as follows. A total of 62 TRBV and under 15 TRBJ segments were identified across samples and were used for gene usage analysis of CDR3 amino acid clonotypes. Filtered high-quality paired reads were merged into contigs using COPE and FqMerger. BLAST was used to align contigs to the IMGT TRBV, TRBD and TRBJ reference genes, and CDR3 was defined following IMGT. Clonotypes above 0.1% frequency were classified as highly expanded clones. Repertoire diversity was measured by Shannon entropy, and V-J evenness by the Gini coefficient. Clonotypes shared by more than one individual were considered public. TCRdb passed the public sequencing reads through fastp at Q25 and MiXCR, retaining productive beta sequences. Here each entry gathers all rows of one CDR3 protein and keeps the most common genes and DNA. TCRdb's processing, not the authors' own work, is the source of the V and J calls. This sample gives around 400,000 distinct CDR3 sequences in total; 21% of them show up just once. The ten largest make up roughly 13% of the sample.

This entry is derived from a study of regulatory T cells in long-lasting Graves disease (dated by TCRdb to the early 2020s). Notes on the research overall: Persistent Graves' disease was defined as persistently positive TSH receptor autoantibodies together with antithyroid drug treatment for over 5 years. A total of around 33 samples were covered by TCR sequencing, comprising some 13 persistent and around 20 newly diagnosed Graves' disease patients. Persistent Graves' disease patients in the clinical cohort had taken antithyroid drugs for roughly ten years on average. This study used TCR sequencing and RNA sequencing of peripheral blood to compare persistent Graves' disease patients against newly diagnosed Graves' disease patients. The study was conducted in China and was registered as a clinical trial.

Summary of the overall study and its limitations: Compared with newly diagnosed patients, persistent Graves' disease patients had lower TCR Shannon entropy and fewer highly expanded clones, which suggests clonal expansion. A larger number of public clonotypes was shared among persistent patients (around 3,000) than among newly diagnosed patients (around 870). Sequencing and analysis were limited to the TCR beta chain. Because the primary lesion, thyroid tissue, could not be accessed, the study looked at peripheral blood alone. The small sample size was acknowledged by the authors as a limitation that may reduce accuracy. Persistent disease showed preferential use of TRBV28, TRBJ1-2 and TRBJ2-5, whereas newly diagnosed disease favored TRBV20-1 and TRBJ2-1.

The chain was built from TRBV28 and TRBJ2-5; no D gene is confidently identified. The material sequenced was peripheral blood mononuclear cells (PBMCs), taken when the disease was refractory, from a patient treated with antithyroid drugs. This TCR derives from a female donor with Graves disease. Here the CDR3 is given as CASRPPAHEYQETQYF. The bases are TGTGCCAGCAGACCCCCCGCGCACGAGTACCAAGAGACCCAGTACTTC.